This T cell receptor beta chain was identified in a study of blood T cell repertoires in COVID-19. Looking at the study overall: Whether acute or convalescent, the COVID-19 samples came from the United States, Italy and Spain.

There are 14 residues in the CDR3. CDR1 is SGHRS, CDR2 YFSETQ, per germline. Trimming cost V 2 bases and J 2 bases, with 8 bases left between them. All enrollees were roughly 18 to 89 years old and from approximately 24 US areas. Each participant's cohort was designated according to participant-reported clinical history. In the original workflow: Estimated nucleated cell counts came from reference gene primer amplification. The repertoire was sequenced with immunoSEQ multiplex PCR; TCRdb's copy has only in-frame clones and lacks some. Clone size and the V and J calls come from that table; the DNA yielded D and trimming. The table records about 260,000 clones, approximately 88% of them present only once.

The sequencing input was PBMCs or T cells enriched from blood (not recorded which). The gene calls are TRBV5-1 and TRBJ1-3; the D is unclear. The TCR was taken from a woman between 35 and 50 years old with acute COVID-19. In DNA form, the CDR3 reads TGCGCCAGCAGCTTAGGAGAGGCTGGAAACACCATATATTTT. Amino acids: CASSLGEAGNTIYF.